This TCR beta chain was sequenced for a study of type 1 regulatory T cells. A single record per CDR3 protein comes from TCRdb applying MiXCR to the reads. Seen here are about 15,000 distinct CDR3 sequences, about 13% observed once, and the top ten hold 15%. CDR1 and CDR2 from the germline V gene are ENHRY and SYGVKD. Trimming stripped 4 bases from V and 3 bases from J, with 7 bases between. This CDR3 has 12 residues. With regard to this clonotype: Its matching antigen is unknown.

Sequencing used cultured T cells, either the whole culture or a sorted T cell fraction (not recorded which). This clonotype originated in a human donor in good health. The V and J genes are TRBV10-3 and TRBJ2-7; D gene uncertain. The CDR3 spells CAISGYLYEQYF. The CDR3 DNA is TGTGCCATCAGTGGGTATCTCTACGAGCAGTACTTC.